This T cell receptor (beta chain) came from a study of shared clonotypes between healthy human individuals. V lost 7 bases and J lost 6, with 20 bases in between. The CDR3 contains 14 residues. Per the germline V gene, CDR1 is SGHRS and CDR2 is YFSETQ. For sorted subsets, roughly 210 ng DNA per replicate equaled tens of thousands of T cell genomes. TCRdb's table, derived via immunoSEQ multiplex PCR, lists solely in-frame clones and lacks some. The data contain roughly 2 million clones, more than 90% of them singletons. All donors were Caucasian adults living in Nashville, Tennessee. This clonotype was obtained from a man between 18 and 29 years old in good health. Sequenced sample: naive CD4+ T cells sorted from blood. Subset given: CD45RA+ positively selected. The chain links TRBV5-1 to TRBJ2-7; D is perhaps TRBD2 (6 bases). CDR3: CASGGTGYRGEQYF. The CDR3, as DNA: TGCGCCAGCGGCGGGACCGGGTACCGGGGCGAGCAGTACTTC.